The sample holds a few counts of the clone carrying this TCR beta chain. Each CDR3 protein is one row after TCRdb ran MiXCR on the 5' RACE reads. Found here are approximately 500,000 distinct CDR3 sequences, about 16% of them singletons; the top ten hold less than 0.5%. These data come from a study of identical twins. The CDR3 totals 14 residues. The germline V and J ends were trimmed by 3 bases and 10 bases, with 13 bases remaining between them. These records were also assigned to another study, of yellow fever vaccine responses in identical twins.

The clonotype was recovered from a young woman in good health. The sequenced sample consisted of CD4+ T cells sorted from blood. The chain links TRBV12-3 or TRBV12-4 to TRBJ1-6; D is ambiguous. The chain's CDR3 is CASSFWSRGSPLHF. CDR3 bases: TGTGCCAGCAGTTTTTGGAGTAGAGGATCACCCCTCCACTTT.